A single sample is the source of the 17 T cell receptor beta chains below, sequenced in a study of cytotoxic CD8 clonotypes in ibrutinib-treated CLL. The data were produced by immunoSEQ multiplex PCR, yet TCRdb's version contains in-frame clones alone and is incomplete. This repertoire shows 100,000 to 150,000 clones, around 85% found once; its top ten account for roughly 2%. The starting material was PBMCs, obtained after 24 months of ibrutinib treatment. These receptors were taken from a human donor with chronic lymphocytic leukemia.

The V call is TRBV7-2, the J call TRBJ1-1; no clear D gene. Germline V gives CDR1 SGHTA, CDR2 FQGNSA. V was clipped by 2 bases and J by 6 bases, with 7 bases between them. CDR3 length: 12 amino acids. CDR3 DNA: TGTGCCAGCAGCTTACCTCCCGCTGAAGCTTTCTTT. This codes for CASSLPPAEAFF.

This chain connects TRBV28 to TRBJ2-7; 7 bases line up with TRBD2. Germline CDR1 MDHEN, CDR2 SYDVKM. V dropped 0 bases and J dropped 0; count of bases not matched to a gene: 5. The CDR3 is made up of 16 amino acids. The CDR3 protein is CASSLWSGVSSYEQYF. The CDR3 DNA is TGTGCCAGCAGTTTATGGAGCGGGGTAAGCTCCTACGAGCAGTACTTC.

The V and J genes are TRBV27 and TRBJ2-3; 9 positions agree with TRBD2. Germline loops: CDR1 MNHEY, CDR2 SMNVEV (reference sequence). CDR3 length: 18 residues. Trimming at V came to 3 bases and at J to 6 bases, leaving 16 bases not matched to a gene. The CDR3 coding sequence is TGTGCCAGCAGTTTGGTCCCGAGCGGGGGGAGTCGGATGGATACGCAGTATTTT. This encodes CASSLVPSGGSRMDTQYF.

The J gene is TRBJ2-5, the V gene TRBV13, with 8 bases lining up with TRBD2. The J segment lost 1 base and the V segment lost 4 bases, leaving 5 bases of the junction unmatched. The CDR3 consists of 15 residues. The germline V gene has CDR1 PRHDT and CDR2 FYEKMQ (reference sequence). The chain's CDR3 is CASSSGSGIQETQYF. The CDR3 region has the DNA TGTGCCAGCAGCTCTGGTAGCGGGATCCAAGAGACCCAGTACTTC. The full variable domain, completed using reference TRBV13 and TRBJ2-5, is AAGVIQSPRHLIKEKRETATLKCYPIPRHDTVYWYQQGPGQDPQFLISFYEKMQSDKGSIPDRFSAQQFSDYHSELNMSSLELGDSALYFCASSSGSGIQETQYFGPGTRLLVL.

The chain employs TRBV9 and TRBJ2-7; TRBD1 agrees at 9 bases. V was pared by 0 bases and J by 3 bases, with 16 bases of the junction left unmatched. From germline, CDR1 is SGDLS and CDR2 YYNGEE. CDR3 length equals 19 residues. CDR3: CASSVGWGLRDRDNYEQYF. The CDR3 DNA sequence: TGTGCCAGCAGCGTAGGATGGGGACTCCGGGACAGGGATAACTACGAGCAGTACTTC.

V is TRBV4-1 and J is TRBJ1-1; the D is unclear. Germline V lookup: CDR1 MGHRA, CDR2 YSYEKL. The CDR3 is 17 residues long. Trimming took 2 bases from V and 0 from J, leaving 16 bases between them. CDR3 region: CASSQNTGRKMNTEAFF. DNA of the CDR3: TGCGCCAGCAGCCAAAATACGGGGAGAAAGATGAACACTGAAGCTTTCTTT.

The chain carries TRBV7-9 and TRBJ1-1; a possible D gene is TRBD1 (6 bases). CDR3 length: 13 amino acids. V was cut by 7 bases and J by 4 bases, with 13 bases left in between. CDR1 is SEHNR, CDR2 FQNEAQ, per germline (reference sequence). The CDR3 nucleotides read TGTGCCAGCAACCCCGACAGGCTCACTGAAGCTTTCTTT. This codes for CASNPDRLTEAFF.

The J gene is TRBJ2-2, the V gene TRBV4-2; the D is unclear. In germline, CDR1 is LGHNA, CDR2 YNFKEQ. Trimming stripped 2 bases from V and 0 bases from J, with 13 bases between. The CDR3 length is 17 residues. This CDR3 is CASSQMVRLANTGELFF. In DNA, the CDR3 is TGTGCCAGCAGCCAAATGGTAAGGCTAGCGAACACCGGGGAGCTGTTTTTT.

This clone was seen only once. V gene TRBV28 combines with J gene TRBJ2-1, with 10 bases matching TRBD2. V was pared by 4 bases and J by 5 bases, with 8 bases of the junction left unmatched. Germline CDR1 is MDHEN and CDR2 is SYDVKM. The CDR3 is made up of 16 amino acids. In nucleotides, the CDR3 is TGTGCCAGCAGTTCCCCTCCTAGCGGGGGCAACAATGAGCAGTTCTTC. Its protein product is CASSSPPSGGNNEQFF.

The chain recombines TRBV7-8 with TRBJ2-1; 8 bases are shared with TRBD2. V shed 1 base and J 6 bases; nucleotides not matched to a gene: 5. The CDR3 has 15 residues. Germline assignment: CDR1 SGHVS and CDR2 FQNEAQ. The CDR3 sequence: CASSLDGGRFNEQFF. As DNA, the CDR3 is TGTGCCAGCAGCTTAGATGGCGGGAGGTTCAATGAGCAGTTCTTC.

As for this clone: One end of the junction is discordant with germline, which a read error may explain. The chain joins TRBV5-6 to TRBJ1-5, with unresolved D. The CDR3 spans 17 residues. In germline, CDR1 is SGHDT, CDR2 YYEEEE. CDR3 sequence: CVSSPPGEGDDNQPQHF. The CDR3 nucleotides are TGTGTCAGCAGCCCCCCCGGGGAGGGTGACGACAATCAGCCCCAGCATTTT.

This clone was counted many times. This sequence joins TRBV10-1 and TRBJ2-2; D gene ambiguous. From germline, CDR1 is WNHNN and CDR2 SYGVQD (reference sequence). This CDR3 has 15 residues. Trimming removed 7 bases from V and 6 bases from J, with 18 bases in between. The DNA for the CDR3 is TGCGCCAGCACCCTTGAAATTAAAGCCGCCGGGGAGCTGTTTTTT. Translating gives CASTLEIKAAGELFF.

The chain combines TRBV23-1 with TRBJ1-4; a possible D gene is TRBD1 (6 bases). TRBV23-1 is flagged as an ORF with uncertain function. The CDR3 length is 15 residues. Trimming took 5 bases from V and 7 from J, leaving 17 bases between them. CDR3 sequence: CASSAFWGALEKLFF. The DNA of the CDR3 is TGCGCCAGCAGTGCGTTTTGGGGGGCTCTTGAAAAACTGTTTTTT.

This clone appeared once. The rearrangement uses TRBV25-1 and TRBJ1-2; possibly TRBD1 for D (6 bases). CDR3 length equals 14 residues. The germline CDR1 and CDR2 sequences are MGHDK and SYGVNS. V was pared by 10 bases and J by 0 bases, with 15 bases between. The CDR3 DNA is TGTGCCACCTCCGGACAGAGTTCTAACTATGGCTACACCTTC. Protein product: CATSGQSSNYGYTF.

The chain links TRBV28 to TRBJ1-2; 8 bases map to TRBD1. From germline, CDR1 is MDHEN and CDR2 SYDVKM. The ends lost 3 bases at V and 7 bases at J; junction bases unmatched: 10. The CDR3 spans 15 residues. The CDR3 region has the DNA TGTGCCAGCAGTTTCCCCCTATCAGGGGGCGGTGGCTACACCTTC. Translation gives CASSFPLSGGGGYTF.

The rearrangement uses TRBV21-1 and TRBJ1-2. TRBV21-1 is a pseudogene locus. The CDR3 loop spans 16 amino acids. The CDR3 nucleotides read TGTGCCAGCAGCAAAGGACGACCAATCGCGAGTCATGGCTACACCTTC. Its translation is CASSKGRPIASHGYTF.

CDR3 in DNA: TGCAGCACTTGGGTCTCGAACCAGCAGTACTTC. Translating it yields CSTWVSNQQYF. V is TRBV29-1 and J is TRBJ2-7; D unclear. The CDR3 covers 11 residues. Trimming left V 8 bases short and J 8 bases short, with 16 bases between. Germline V gives CDR1 SQVTM, CDR2 ANQGSEA.